A selection of T cell receptor beta chains follows, all from one sample in a study of response to subunit inactivated influenza vaccine. TCRdb ran MiXCR on the RT-PCR reads and lists one entry per CDR3 protein. The sample has a few hundred thousand distinct CDR3 sequences, 10% to 12% seen once. These data were likewise used in another study, on T cells expressing NK-cell markers.

The source material was PBMCs from blood, sampled on the day of vaccination. These receptors all come from a man between 45 and 60 years old who received an inactivated influenza vaccine. Each CDR3 is given with its conserved first and last residue. D genes are given only for firm matches. Some rows mark clone size as missing; the rest say once, few, many or name a class of expanded clone.

V	J	D	size	CDR3	DNA
TRBV20-1	TRBJ2-2	TRBD2	-	CSAILAGGGGELFF	TGCAGTGCCATACTAGCGGGAGGTGGCGGGGAGCTGTTTTTT
TRBV7-9	TRBJ2-1	-	many	CASSSHYSFYEQFF	TGTGCCAGCAGCTCTCACTATTCCTTCTATGAGCAGTTCTTC
TRBV10-2	TRBJ2-2	-	few	CASTPGFNTGELFF	TGCGCCAGCACCCCAGGGTTCAACACCGGGGAGCTGTTTTTT
TRBV28	TRBJ2-1	TRBD2	few	CASSLSGLVLDEQFF	TGTGCCAGCAGTTTATCCGGACTAGTCCTCGATGAGCAGTTCTTC
TRBV20-1	TRBJ2-2	-	many	CSARDRGNTGELFF	TGCAGTGCTAGAGACAGGGGGAACACCGGGGAGCTGTTTTTT
TRBV20-1	TRBJ1-2	TRBD1	many	CSGGGGYGYTF	TGCAGCGGAGGGGGCGGCTATGGCTACACCTTC
TRBV6-5	TRBJ2-1	TRBD2	few	CASSYSWTSDEQFF	TGTGCCAGCAGTTACTCATGGACTAGCGATGAGCAGTTCTTC
TRBV12-3/TRBV12-4	TRBJ2-1	-	-	CASSLRPFEQFF	TGTGCCAGCAGTTTACGACCCTTTGAGCAGTTCTTC
TRBV6-5	TRBJ2-7	TRBD1	-	CASSSIPPDRGLEQYF	TGTGCCAGCAGTTCCATCCCTCCGGACAGGGGGCTTGAGCAGTACTTC
TRBV4-3	TRBJ2-5	TRBD2	-	CASSQATSVPTQYF	TGCGCCAGCAGCCAAGCAACTAGCGTGCCGACCCAGTACTTC
TRBV10-3	TRBJ2-3	TRBD2	-	CAISEMAGRVDTQYF	TGTGCCATCAGTGAAATGGCAGGGAGGGTAGATACGCAGTATTTT
TRBV9	TRBJ1-3	-	many	CASSVVPTQGNTIYF	TGTGCCAGCAGCGTAGTACCGACTCAAGGAAACACCATATATTTT
TRBV28	TRBJ2-3	-	few	CASSLIAAFTDTQYF	TGTGCCAGCAGTTTAATAGCCGCTTTTACAGATACGCAGTATTTT
TRBV2	TRBJ2-1	-	-	CASRIRASRAEQFF	TGTGCCAGCAGGATTAGGGCATCAAGGGCGGAGCAGTTCTTC
TRBV4-1	TRBJ2-6	-	few	CASSQAEGAGTNVLTF	TGCGCCAGCAGCCAAGCCGAGGGAGCTGGGACCAACGTCCTGACTTTC
TRBV10-3	TRBJ2-7	-	-	CATWAGEGYEQYF	TGTGCCACCTGGGCCGGGGAAGGTTACGAGCAGTACTTC
TRBV11-2	TRBJ2-3	TRBD2	many	CASSALSGRGTDTQYF	TGTGCCAGCAGCGCCCTAAGCGGGAGAGGCACAGATACGCAGTATTTT
TRBV12-3/TRBV12-4	TRBJ2-3	-	many	CASSFRVRATDTQYF	TGTGCCAGCAGTTTCCGGGTTAGGGCAACAGATACGCAGTATTTT
TRBV6-2/TRBV6-3	TRBJ2-2	TRBD1	many	CASNFRQGVTGELFF	TGTGCCAGCAATTTTCGACAGGGCGTAACCGGGGAGCTGTTTTTT
TRBV6-6	TRBJ1-4	-	few	CASMGQSEKLFF	TGTGCCAGCATGGGCCAAAGTGAAAAACTGTTTTTT
TRBV29-1	TRBJ2-7	-	many	CSVEDFQGTYEQYF	TGCAGCGTTGAAGATTTCCAGGGTACCTACGAGCAGTACTTC
TRBV14	TRBJ2-1	TRBD1	few	CASSQGPGQGYLSSYNEQFF	TGTGCCAGCAGCCAAGGACCGGGACAGGGTTATTTGAGCTCCTACAATGAGCAGTTCTTC
TRBV9	TRBJ1-3	TRBD1	-	CASSVVGTEFGNTIYF	TGTGCCAGCAGCGTAGTAGGGACAGAATTTGGAAACACCATATATTTT
TRBV12-3/TRBV12-4	TRBJ2-2	-	many	CASSLGGTWGTGELFF	TGTGCCAGCAGTTTAGGAGGGACTTGGGGAACCGGGGAGCTGTTTTTT
TRBV5-1	TRBJ2-1	-	many	CASSFGGNNEQFF	TGCGCCAGCAGCTTCGGGGGAAACAATGAGCAGTTCTTC
TRBV12-3/TRBV12-4	TRBJ2-7	-	-	CASSFQRHSYEQYF	TGTGCCAGCAGTTTCCAGCGACACTCCTACGAGCAGTACTTC
TRBV29-1	TRBJ2-3	-	-	CSGKRAGTDTQYF	TGCAGCGGAAAAAGGGCAGGAACAGATACGCAGTATTTT
TRBV11-2	TRBJ2-1	-	few	CASSLGDRGGEQFF	TGTGCCAGCAGCTTAGGTGACAGAGGGGGTGAGCAGTTCTTC
TRBV10-3	TRBJ2-7	-	few	CAISESTEQYF	TGTGCCATCAGTGAGTCGACCGAGCAGTACTTC
TRBV4-3	TRBJ2-2	TRBD2	-	CASRVSGGNTGELFF	TGCGCCAGCAGGGTTAGCGGGGGTAACACCGGGGAGCTGTTTTTT
TRBV13	TRBJ2-1	TRBD2	-	CASSPDGGRAADEQFF	TGTGCCAGCAGCCCCGACGGGGGGAGGGCCGCGGATGAGCAGTTCTTC
TRBV5-5	TRBJ1-2	-	-	CASSLRDTTNYGYTF	TGTGCCAGCAGCCTACGGGACACGACTAACTATGGCTACACCTTC
TRBV5-6	TRBJ2-1	TRBD1	many	CASGGDRVPYNEQFF	TGTGCCAGCGGGGGAGACAGGGTTCCCTACAATGAGCAGTTCTTC
TRBV20-1	TRBJ2-3	-	-	CSAAKYSPADTQYF	TGCAGCGCTGCTAAATATTCCCCTGCAGATACGCAGTATTTT
TRBV6-6	TRBJ2-3	-	few	CASGTYSTDTQYF	TGTGCCAGCGGCACTTATAGCACAGATACGCAGTATTTT
TRBV12-3/TRBV12-4	TRBJ2-7	-	few	CASTQGTVQGEQYF	TGTGCCAGCACCCAAGGGACGGTTCAGGGCGAGCAGTACTTC
TRBV6-2/TRBV6-3	TRBJ2-3	-	-	CASSSVRGLTDTQYF	TGTGCCAGCAGCTCTGTGCGGGGGCTCACAGATACGCAGTATTTT
TRBV6-5	TRBJ2-7	TRBD2	few	CASSYPRLAESYEQYF	TGTGCCAGCAGTTACCCGAGACTAGCGGAGTCCTACGAGCAGTACTTC
TRBV12-3/TRBV12-4	TRBJ2-2	-	-	CASRTRNRQSGELFF	TGTGCCAGCAGGACTCGAAATAGACAGTCCGGGGAGCTGTTTTTT
TRBV20-1	TRBJ2-1	-	-	CSARLPMWGRGNEQFF	TGCAGTGCTAGATTGCCTATGTGGGGTAGAGGGAATGAGCAGTTCTTC
TRBV5-1	TRBJ1-6	-	few	CASSLRAEENSPLHF	TGCGCCAGCAGCTTGCGGGCAGAGGAAAATTCACCCCTCCACTTT
TRBV7-2	TRBJ2-3	TRBD2	many	CASSQTSGTDTQYF	TGTGCCAGCAGCCAAACTAGCGGCACAGATACGCAGTATTTT
TRBV24-1	TRBJ1-5	-	few	CATSGISNQPQHF	TGTGCCACCAGTGGGATAAGCAATCAGCCCCAGCATTTT
TRBV12-3/TRBV12-4	TRBJ1-3	TRBD1	-	CASSGQPSTGNTIYF	TGTGCCAGTTCGGGACAGCCATCCACTGGAAACACCATATATTTT
TRBV7-9	TRBJ1-2	-	few	CAGESTQKYGYTF	TGTGCCGGCGAATCTACACAAAAATATGGCTACACCTTC
TRBV19	TRBJ1-6	-	-	CASSIDRESGNSPLHF	TGTGCCAGTAGTATCGACCGGGAGTCGGGTAATTCACCCCTCCACTTT
TRBV25-1	TRBJ2-7	TRBD2	few	CARPYEAGRGEQYF	TGTGCCAGACCCTACGAGGCGGGGAGGGGCGAGCAGTACTTC
TRBV7-9	TRBJ1-5	-	-	CASSLGTGQPQHF	TGTGCCAGCAGCTTAGGCACGGGACAGCCCCAGCATTTT
TRBV7-8	TRBJ1-3	-	few	CASSSGVGFEPGNTIYF	TGTGCCAGCAGCTCCGGGGTAGGGTTTGAACCTGGAAACACCATATATTTT
TRBV5-5	TRBJ2-3	-	-	CASGKQGLPSDTQYF	TGTGCCAGCGGTAAACAGGGACTCCCTTCGGATACGCAGTATTTT